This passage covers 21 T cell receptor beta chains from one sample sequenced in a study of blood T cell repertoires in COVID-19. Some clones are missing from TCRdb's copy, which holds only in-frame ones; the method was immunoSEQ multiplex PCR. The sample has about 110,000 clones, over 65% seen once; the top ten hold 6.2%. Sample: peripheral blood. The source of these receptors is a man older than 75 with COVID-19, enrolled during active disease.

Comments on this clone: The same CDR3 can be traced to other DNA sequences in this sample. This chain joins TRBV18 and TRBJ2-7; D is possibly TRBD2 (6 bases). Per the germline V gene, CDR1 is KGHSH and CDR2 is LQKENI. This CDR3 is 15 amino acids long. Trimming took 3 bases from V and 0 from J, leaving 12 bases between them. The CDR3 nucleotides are TGTGCCAGCTCACCCGGGACTCTAAGCTCCTACGAGCAGTACTTC. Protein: CASSPGTLSSYEQYF.

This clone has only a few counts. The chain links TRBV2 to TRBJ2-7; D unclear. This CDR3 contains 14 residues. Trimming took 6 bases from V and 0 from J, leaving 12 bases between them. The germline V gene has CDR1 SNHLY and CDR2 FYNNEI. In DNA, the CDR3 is TGTGCCAGCAGACCCACTACTAACTCCTACGAGCAGTACTTC. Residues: CASRPTTNSYEQYF. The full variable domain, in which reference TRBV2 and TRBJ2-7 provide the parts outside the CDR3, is EPEVTQTPSHQVTQMGQEVILRCVPISNHLYFYWYRQILGQKVEFLVSFYNNEISEKSEIFDDQFSVERPDGSNFTLKIRSTKLEDSAMYFCASRPTTNSYEQYFGPGTRLTVT.

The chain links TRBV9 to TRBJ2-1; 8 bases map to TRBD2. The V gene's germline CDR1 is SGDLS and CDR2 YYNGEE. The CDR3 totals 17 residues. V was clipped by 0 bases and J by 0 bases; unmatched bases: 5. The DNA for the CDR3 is TGTGCCAGCAGCGTAGGCACTAGCGGTAGCTCCTACAATGAGCAGTTCTTC. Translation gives CASSVGTSGSSYNEQFF.

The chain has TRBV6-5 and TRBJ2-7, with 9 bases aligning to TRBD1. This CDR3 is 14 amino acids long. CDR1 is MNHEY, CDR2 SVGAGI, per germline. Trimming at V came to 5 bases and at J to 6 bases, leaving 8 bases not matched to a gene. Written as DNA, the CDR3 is TGTGCCAGCAGTCGACCGGGACAGGGCAGCGAGCAGTACTTC. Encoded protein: CASSRPGQGSEQYF.

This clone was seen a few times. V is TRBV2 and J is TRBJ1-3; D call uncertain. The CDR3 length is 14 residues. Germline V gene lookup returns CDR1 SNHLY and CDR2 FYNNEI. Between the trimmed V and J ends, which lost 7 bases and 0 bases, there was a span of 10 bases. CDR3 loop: CASKLTNSGNTIYF. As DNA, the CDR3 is TGTGCCAGCAAATTAACAAACTCTGGAAACACCATATATTTT.

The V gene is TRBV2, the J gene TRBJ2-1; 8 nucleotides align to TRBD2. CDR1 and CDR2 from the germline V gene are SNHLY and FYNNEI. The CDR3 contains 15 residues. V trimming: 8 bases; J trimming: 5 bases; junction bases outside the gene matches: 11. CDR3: CASSRREDPNNEQFF. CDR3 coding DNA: TGTGCCAGCTCGAGGCGGGAGGACCCAAACAATGAGCAGTTCTTC.

CDR3 region: CASSPAGGDSYEQYF. In nucleotides, the CDR3 is TGTGCCAGCAGCCCCGCGGGGGGGGACTCCTACGAGCAGTACTTC. This rearrangement joins TRBV6-5 to TRBJ2-7, with 9 bases fitting TRBD2. The CDR3 is 15 amino acids. The ends lost 6 bases at V and 0 bases at J; junction bases unmatched: 6. From germline, CDR1 is MNHEY and CDR2 SVGAGI.

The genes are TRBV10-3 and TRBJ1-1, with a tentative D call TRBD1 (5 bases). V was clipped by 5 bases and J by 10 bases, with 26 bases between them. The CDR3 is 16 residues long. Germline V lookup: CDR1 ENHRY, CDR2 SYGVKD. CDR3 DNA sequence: TGTGCCATCAGTAAAACCGGGACGGGAGTCGGGCTTGGAGCTTTCTTT. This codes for CAISKTGTGVGLGAFF.

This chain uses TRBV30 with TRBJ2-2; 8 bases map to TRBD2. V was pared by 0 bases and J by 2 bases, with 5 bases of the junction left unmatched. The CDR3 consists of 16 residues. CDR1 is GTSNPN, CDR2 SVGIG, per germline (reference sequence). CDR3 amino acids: CAWSVGAGVNTGELFF. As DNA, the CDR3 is TGTGCCTGGAGTGTAGGAGCGGGAGTCAACACCGGGGAGCTGTTTTTT.

The DNA of the CDR3 is TGTGCCATCAGTGCGAACCGGGACAGGCATTCCTACGAGCAGTACTTC. It codes for CAISANRDRHSYEQYF. The chain uses TRBV10-3 and TRBJ2-7; 8 nucleotides agree with TRBD1. Per the germline V gene, CDR1 is ENHRY and CDR2 is SYGVKD. This CDR3 is built from 16 residues. V dropped 4 bases and J dropped 1; count of bases not matched to a gene: 9.

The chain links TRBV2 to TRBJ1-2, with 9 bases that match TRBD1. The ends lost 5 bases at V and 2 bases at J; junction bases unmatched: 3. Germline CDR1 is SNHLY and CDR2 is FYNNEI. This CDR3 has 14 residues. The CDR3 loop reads CASSMGTGNYGYTF. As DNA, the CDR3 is TGTGCCAGCAGTATGGGGACAGGGAACTATGGCTACACCTTC.

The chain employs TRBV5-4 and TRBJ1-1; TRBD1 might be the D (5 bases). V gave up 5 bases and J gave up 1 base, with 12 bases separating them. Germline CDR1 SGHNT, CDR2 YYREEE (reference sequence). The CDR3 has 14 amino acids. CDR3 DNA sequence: TGTGCCAGCAGTCCGATTACAGGGAACACTGAAGCTTTCTTT. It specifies CASSPITGNTEAFF.

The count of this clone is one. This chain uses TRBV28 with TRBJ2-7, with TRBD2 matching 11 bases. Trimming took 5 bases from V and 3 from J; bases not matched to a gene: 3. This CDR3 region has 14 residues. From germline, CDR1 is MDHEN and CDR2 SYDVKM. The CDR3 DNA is TGTGCCAGCAGTGATACTAGCGGGAGCTACGAGCAGTACTTC. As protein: CASSDTSGSYEQYF.

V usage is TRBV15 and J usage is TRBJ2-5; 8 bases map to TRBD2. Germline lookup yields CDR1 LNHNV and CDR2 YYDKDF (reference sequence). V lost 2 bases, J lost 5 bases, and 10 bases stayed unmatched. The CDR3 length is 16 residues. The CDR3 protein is CATSRTLAAPLETQYF. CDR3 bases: TGTGCCACCAGCAGAACACTAGCGGCCCCCCTGGAGACCCAGTACTTC.

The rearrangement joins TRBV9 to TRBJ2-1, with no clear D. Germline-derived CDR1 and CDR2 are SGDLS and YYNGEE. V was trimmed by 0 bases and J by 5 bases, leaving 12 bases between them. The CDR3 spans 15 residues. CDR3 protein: CASSVAGFKNNEQFF. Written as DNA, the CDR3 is TGTGCCAGCAGCGTAGCCGGGTTTAAGAACAATGAGCAGTTCTTC.

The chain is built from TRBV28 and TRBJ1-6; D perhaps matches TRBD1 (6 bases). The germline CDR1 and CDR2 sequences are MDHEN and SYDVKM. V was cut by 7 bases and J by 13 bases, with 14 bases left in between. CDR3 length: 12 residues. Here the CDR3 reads CASTLQGSPLHF. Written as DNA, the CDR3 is TGTGCCAGCACCCTTCAGGGGTCGCCCCTCCACTTT.

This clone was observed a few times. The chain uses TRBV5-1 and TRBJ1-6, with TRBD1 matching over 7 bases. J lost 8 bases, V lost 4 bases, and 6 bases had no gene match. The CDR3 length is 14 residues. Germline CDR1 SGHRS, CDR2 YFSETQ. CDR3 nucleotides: TGCGCCAGCAGCATGGACAGGAATTATTCACCCCTCCACTTT. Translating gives CASSMDRNYSPLHF.

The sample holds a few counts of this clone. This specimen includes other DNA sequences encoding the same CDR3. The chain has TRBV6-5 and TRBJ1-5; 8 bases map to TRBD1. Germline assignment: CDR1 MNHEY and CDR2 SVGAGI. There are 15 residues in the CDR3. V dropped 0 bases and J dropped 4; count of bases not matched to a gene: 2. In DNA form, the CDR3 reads TGTGCCAGCAGTTACTCAGGGACAGGAAATCAGCCCCAGCATTTT. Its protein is CASSYSGTGNQPQHF.

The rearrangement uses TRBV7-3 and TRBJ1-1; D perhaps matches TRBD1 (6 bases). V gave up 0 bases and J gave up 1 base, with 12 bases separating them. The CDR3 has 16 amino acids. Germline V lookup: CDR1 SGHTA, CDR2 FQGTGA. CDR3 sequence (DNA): TGTGCCAGCAGCTTAACTTTCAGGGGCGGGAACACTGAAGCTTTCTTT. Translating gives CASSLTFRGGNTEAFF. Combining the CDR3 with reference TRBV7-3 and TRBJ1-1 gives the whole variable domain GAGVSQTPSNKVTEKGKYVELRCDPISGHTALYWYRQSLGQGPEFLIYFQGTGAADDSGLPNDRFFAVRPEGSVSTLKIQRTERGDSAVYLCASSLTFRGGNTEAFFGQGTRLTVV.

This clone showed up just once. The CDR3 nucleotides read TGCGCCAGCAGCCTGTCGGTAGCGGGCTTGCAAGAGACCCAGTACTTC. This codes for CASSLSVAGLQETQYF. The genes are TRBV5-1 and TRBJ2-5; 7 bases are a match to TRBD2. Trimming took 4 bases from V and 2 from J; bases not matched to a gene: 11. The CDR3 consists of 16 residues. Germline CDR1 and CDR2: SGHRS and YFSETQ.

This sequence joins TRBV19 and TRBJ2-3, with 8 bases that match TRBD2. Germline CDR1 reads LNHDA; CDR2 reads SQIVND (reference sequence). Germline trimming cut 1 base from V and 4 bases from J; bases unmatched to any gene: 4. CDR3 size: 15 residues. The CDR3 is CASSIAGGTSDTQYF. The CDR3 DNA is TGTGCCAGTAGTATAGCGGGAGGGACGTCAGATACGCAGTATTTT.